Listed below are T cell receptor beta chains from one sample, sequenced in a study of beta chain features in type 1 diabetes. The repertoire was sequenced with immunoSEQ multiplex PCR; TCRdb's copy has only in-frame clones and lacks some. The repertoire holds roughly 140,000 clones, with over 8.5% as singletons. Sequencing input: central memory CD4+ T cells from blood. These receptors originate from a man between 18 and 29 years old in good health. CDR3s leave out the opening cysteine and the closing phenylalanine or tryptophan.

v_gene: TRBV7-6
CDR3aa: ASGNGRGGTDTQY

v_gene: TRBV5-1
CDR3aa: ASSPFGPGETQY

v_gene: TRBV5-1
CDR3aa: ASRFGQGAQETQY

v_gene: TRBV6-1
CDR3aa: ASSPGQEYNEQF

v_gene: TRBV7-2
CDR3aa: ASSTNGGQKTQY

v_gene: TRBV5-1
CDR3aa: ASSRDSEETQY

v_gene: TRBV10-2
CDR3aa: ASSESAGVYEQY

v_gene: TRBV9
CDR3aa: ASSVGVNNNPYEQY

v_gene: TRBV11-2
CDR3aa: ASSLGQSDYYEQY

v_gene: TRBV7-2
CDR3aa: ASSSRLNVLT

v_gene: TRBV27
CDR3aa: ASSFEGQGNSPLH

v_gene: TRBV2
CDR3aa: ASSRGGPSTDTQY

v_gene: TRBV18
CDR3aa: ASSRELHEQY